Listed below are T cell receptor beta chains from one sample, sequenced in a study of metastatic and nonmetastatic thyroid tumors. TCRdb reanalyzed the PCR reads with MiXCR. The repertoire includes tens of thousands of clones, around 20% of them detected once, and about a sixth sits in the top ten. Sequenced input: blood. Receptors originate from a female donor with papillary thyroid cancer or a benign thyroid nodule (not recorded which). Some clones in this sample may be carry-over from other donors' samples. CDR3s include the opening cysteine and the closing phenylalanine or tryptophan. The D gene is left open where the match is weak. The listing skips clone size in some rows; elsewhere it reads once, few, many or a size class.

abundance: many
j_gene: TRBJ2-7
v_gene: TRBV11-2
d_gene: .
CDR3aa: CASSFSRYEQYF
CDR3nt: TGTGCCAGCAGCTTTTCCCGATACGAGCAGTACTTC

abundance: many
j_gene: TRBJ2-3
v_gene: TRBV11-1
d_gene: TRBD2
CDR3aa: CASSFGLAGGSSTDTQYF
CDR3nt: TGTGCCAGCAGCTTCGGGCTAGCGGGAGGGTCTAGCACAGATACGCAGTATTTT

abundance: many
j_gene: TRBJ2-2
v_gene: TRBV6-5
d_gene: .
CDR3aa: CASSYFAGNTGELFF
CDR3nt: TGTGCCAGCAGTTACTTTGCGGGAAACACCGGGGAGCTGTTTTTT

abundance: many
j_gene: TRBJ2-7
v_gene: TRBV11-2
d_gene: .
CDR3aa: CASSFHGRTYEQYF
CDR3nt: TGTGCCAGCAGCTTTCATGGACGGACCTACGAGCAGTACTTC

abundance: .
j_gene: TRBJ2-2
v_gene: TRBV28
d_gene: TRBD2
CDR3aa: CASSLWAVGGTWDLFF
CDR3nt: TGTGCCAGCAGTTTGTGGGCGGTCGGGGGGACCTGGGATCTGTTTTTT

abundance: few
j_gene: TRBJ1-2
v_gene: TRBV6-4
d_gene: .
CDR3aa: CGSSDSKGRIIACYTF
CDR3nt: TGTGGCAGCAGTGACTCTAAAGGCAGGATTATCGCTTGCTACACCTTC

abundance: many
j_gene: TRBJ1-1
v_gene: TRBV27
d_gene: .
CDR3aa: CASSLGGPGTEAFF
CDR3nt: TGTGCCAGCAGTTTGGGGGGCCCGGGGACTGAAGCTTTCTTT

abundance: .
j_gene: TRBJ1-6
v_gene: TRBV7-9
d_gene: TRBD1
CDR3aa: CASSLTGDNSPLHF
CDR3nt: TGTGCCAGCAGCTTAACAGGGGATAATTCACCCCTCCACTTT

abundance: many
j_gene: TRBJ1-2
v_gene: TRBV4-2
d_gene: .
CDR3aa: CASSQVQESGGYTF
CDR3nt: TGTGCCAGCAGCCAAGTGCAGGAATCCGGCGGCTACACCTTC

abundance: many
j_gene: TRBJ1-5
v_gene: TRBV11-2
d_gene: .
CDR3aa: CASSLDRFSNQPQHF
CDR3nt: TGTGCCAGCAGCCTTGACAGATTTAGCAATCAGCCCCAGCATTTT

abundance: few
j_gene: TRBJ2-7
v_gene: TRBV12-3/TRBV12-4
d_gene: TRBD2
CDR3aa: CASNPGGGEQYF
CDR3nt: TGTGCCAGCAATCCGGGGGGTGGCGAGCAGTACTTC

abundance: many
j_gene: TRBJ2-3
v_gene: TRBV7-2
d_gene: .
CDR3aa: CASSHSLGMISTDTQYF
CDR3nt: TGTGCCAGCAGCCACTCTTTGGGAATGATTAGCACAGATACGCAGTATTTT

abundance: many
j_gene: TRBJ1-1
v_gene: TRBV5-1
d_gene: .
CDR3aa: CASSLSWMNTEAFF
CDR3nt: TGCGCCAGCAGCTTGAGTTGGATGAACACTGAAGCTTTCTTT

abundance: many
j_gene: TRBJ2-1
v_gene: TRBV19
d_gene: TRBD2
CDR3aa: CASSTTSGRVNEQFF
CDR3nt: TGTGCCAGTAGTACGACTAGCGGGAGAGTAAATGAGCAGTTCTTC

abundance: many
j_gene: TRBJ1-4
v_gene: TRBV11-3
d_gene: .
CDR3aa: CASSLVDREKLFF
CDR3nt: TGTGCCAGCAGCCTCGTAGACAGGGAAAAACTGTTTTTT

abundance: many
j_gene: TRBJ2-6
v_gene: TRBV15
d_gene: .
CDR3aa: CATSRVGGSGANVLTF
CDR3nt: TGTGCCACCAGCAGAGTCGGGGGATCTGGGGCCAACGTCCTGACTTTC

abundance: .
j_gene: TRBJ2-3
v_gene: TRBV30
d_gene: TRBD2
CDR3aa: CARGLAGDTQYF
CDR3nt: TGTGCTCGGGGACTAGCGGGAGATACGCAGTATTTT

abundance: .
j_gene: TRBJ1-1
v_gene: TRBV6-1
d_gene: TRBD1
CDR3aa: CASSRDRVFVFF
CDR3nt: TGTGCCAGCAGCCGTGACAGGGTCTTTGTTTTCTTT

abundance: .
j_gene: TRBJ2-7
v_gene: TRBV5-1
d_gene: TRBD1
CDR3aa: CASSLARDRGYEQYF
CDR3nt: TGCGCCAGCAGCTTGGCTCGGGACAGGGGCTACGAGCAGTACTTC

abundance: few
j_gene: TRBJ1-1
v_gene: TRBV7-2
d_gene: .
CDR3aa: CASSSTRGYTEAFF
CDR3nt: TGTGCCAGCAGCTCGACAAGAGGGTACACTGAAGCTTTCTTT

abundance: many
j_gene: TRBJ2-5
v_gene: TRBV5-4
d_gene: .
CDR3aa: CASSLIRQQETQYF
CDR3nt: TGTGCCAGCAGCTTAATTCGACAGCAAGAGACCCAGTACTTC

abundance: many
j_gene: TRBJ1-1
v_gene: TRBV25-1
d_gene: .
CDR3aa: CASSSSGNTEAFF
CDR3nt: TGTGCCAGCAGCAGTTCGGGGAACACTGAAGCTTTCTTT

abundance: .
j_gene: TRBJ2-2
v_gene: TRBV5-1
d_gene: .
CDR3aa: CASSLDWSTGGLFF
CDR3nt: TGCGCCAGCAGCTTGGATTGGTCCACCGGGGGGCTGTTTTTT

abundance: many
j_gene: TRBJ2-2
v_gene: TRBV12-3/TRBV12-4
d_gene: TRBD1
CDR3aa: CASKQGAGGELFF
CDR3nt: TGTGCCAGCAAACAGGGGGCAGGCGGGGAGCTGTTTTTT

abundance: many
j_gene: TRBJ1-1
v_gene: TRBV27
d_gene: .
CDR3aa: CASSFLGGSEAFF
CDR3nt: TGTGCCAGCAGTTTTTTGGGGGGCTCTGAAGCTTTCTTT

abundance: .
j_gene: TRBJ2-1
v_gene: TRBV20-1
d_gene: TRBD2
CDR3aa: CSAMGLAGYNERFF
CDR3nt: TGCAGTGCTATGGGACTAGCGGGCTACAATGAGCGGTTCTTC

abundance: medium-sized
j_gene: TRBJ1-1
v_gene: TRBV6-1
d_gene: .
CDR3aa: CASSEASNTEAFF
CDR3nt: TGTGCCAGCAGTGAGGCCTCGAACACTGAAGCTTTCTTT

abundance: few
j_gene: TRBJ2-2
v_gene: TRBV7-2
d_gene: .
CDR3aa: CASSLWNTGELFF
CDR3nt: TGTGCCAGCAGCTTGTGGAACACCGGGGAGCTGTTTTTT

abundance: many
j_gene: TRBJ2-3
v_gene: TRBV2
d_gene: .
CDR3aa: CASRLGLSTDTQYF
CDR3nt: TGTGCCAGCAGATTGGGACTTTCGACAGATACGCAGTATTTT

abundance: many
j_gene: TRBJ1-5
v_gene: TRBV20-1
d_gene: .
CDR3aa: CSARPGVVSNQPQHF
CDR3nt: TGCAGTGCTAGACCGGGGGTGGTGAGCAATCAGCCCCAGCATTTT

abundance: .
j_gene: TRBJ2-3
v_gene: TRBV4-1
d_gene: TRBD2
CDR3aa: CASSQAPTSGRAADTQYF
CDR3nt: TGCGCCAGCAGCCAGGCCCCCACTAGCGGGAGGGCGGCAGATACGCAGTATTTT

abundance: medium-sized
j_gene: TRBJ2-7
v_gene: TRBV12-3/TRBV12-4
d_gene: .
CDR3aa: CASRYALLSEQYF
CDR3nt: TGTGCCAGCAGGTATGCCCTCCTTTCTGAGCAGTACTTC

abundance: many
j_gene: TRBJ2-7
v_gene: TRBV20-1
d_gene: .
CDR3aa: CSARDRHWPSAYF
CDR3nt: TGCAGTGCTAGAGATAGGCATTGGCCCAGCGCGTACTTC

abundance: many
j_gene: TRBJ2-3
v_gene: TRBV19
d_gene: .
CDR3aa: CASSGSTDTQYF
CDR3nt: TGTGCCAGTAGTGGGTCCACAGATACGCAGTATTTT

abundance: many
j_gene: TRBJ2-1
v_gene: TRBV6-1
d_gene: .
CDR3aa: CASSEWSGNYNEQFF
CDR3nt: TGTGCCAGCAGTGAATGGAGCGGAAACTACAATGAGCAGTTCTTC

abundance: many
j_gene: TRBJ2-6
v_gene: TRBV28
d_gene: TRBD2
CDR3aa: CASSPGTSGSGANVLTF
CDR3nt: TGTGCCAGCAGTCCGGGGACTAGCGGATCTGGGGCCAACGTCCTGACTTTC

abundance: .
j_gene: TRBJ1-2
v_gene: TRBV11-2
d_gene: .
CDR3aa: CASSPGLGPIF
CDR3nt: TGTGCCAGCAGCCCAGGTTTGGGGCCGATCTTC

abundance: .
j_gene: TRBJ1-1
v_gene: TRBV9
d_gene: .
CDR3aa: CASSVGDTTEAFF
CDR3nt: TGTGCCAGCAGCGTAGGGGACACAACTGAAGCTTTCTTT

abundance: once
j_gene: TRBJ2-2
v_gene: TRBV14
d_gene: TRBD2
CDR3aa: CASSQDPLAGDTGELFF
CDR3nt: TGTGCCAGCAGCCAAGATCCACTAGCGGGGGACACCGGGGAGCTGTTTTTT

abundance: many
j_gene: TRBJ2-3
v_gene: TRBV13
d_gene: .
CDR3aa: CASSLLAGSPTDTQYF
CDR3nt: TGTGCCAGCAGCTTATTGGCGGGATCTCCGACAGATACGCAGTATTTT

abundance: few
j_gene: TRBJ2-5
v_gene: TRBV19
d_gene: TRBD1
CDR3aa: CASSIMTGIQETQYF
CDR3nt: TGTGCCAGTAGTATTATGACAGGGATCCAAGAGACCCAGTACTTC

abundance: .
j_gene: TRBJ2-5
v_gene: TRBV20-1
d_gene: .
CDR3aa: CSARMLVGTLVRETQYF
CDR3nt: TGCAGTGCTAGGATGCTGGTCGGGACTCTCGTGAGGGAGACCCAGTACTTC

abundance: .
j_gene: TRBJ2-3
v_gene: TRBV19
d_gene: .
CDR3aa: CASSLTGRAPSTDTQYF
CDR3nt: TGTGCCAGTAGTCTCACCGGTAGGGCACCTAGTACAGATACGCAGTATTTT

abundance: .
j_gene: TRBJ1-5
v_gene: TRBV12-3/TRBV12-4
d_gene: .
CDR3aa: CASSWGRDQPQHF
CDR3nt: TGTGCCAGCAGTTGGGGTAGGGATCAGCCCCAGCATTTT

abundance: .
j_gene: TRBJ2-7
v_gene: TRBV7-3
d_gene: TRBD1
CDR3aa: CASSLGGQGHEQYF
CDR3nt: TGTGCCAGCAGCTTGGGGGGACAGGGCCACGAGCAGTACTTC

abundance: .
j_gene: TRBJ2-3
v_gene: TRBV7-9
d_gene: .
CDR3aa: CAIILGGITDTQYF
CDR3nt: TGTGCCATCATCTTAGGTGGAATCACAGATACGCAGTATTTT

abundance: medium-sized
j_gene: TRBJ1-6
v_gene: TRBV6-1
d_gene: .
CDR3aa: CASSEGPGTLESHLHF
CDR3nt: TGTGCCAGCAGTGAAGGGCCCGGGACACTAGAAAGTCACCTCCACTTT

abundance: .
j_gene: TRBJ1-3
v_gene: TRBV5-1
d_gene: .
CDR3aa: CASSFMPGHRSGNTIYF
CDR3nt: TGCGCCAGCAGCTTCATGCCGGGACATCGCTCTGGAAACACCATATATTTT

abundance: few
j_gene: TRBJ2-7
v_gene: TRBV10-3
d_gene: .
CDR3aa: CAISGLEEDLQYF
CDR3nt: TGTGCCATCAGTGGGTTGGAAGAAGATTTACAGTACTTC

abundance: many
j_gene: TRBJ1-5
v_gene: TRBV19
d_gene: .
CDR3aa: CASSIQNPTGRWNNQPQHF
CDR3nt: TGTGCCAGTAGTATACAGAACCCAACGGGGAGATGGAACAATCAGCCCCAGCATTTT

abundance: medium-sized
j_gene: TRBJ1-3
v_gene: TRBV6-1
d_gene: .
CDR3aa: CASRVRSPSGNTIYF
CDR3nt: TGTGCCAGCAGAGTCCGCAGCCCCTCTGGAAACACCATATATTTT

abundance: many
j_gene: TRBJ1-2
v_gene: TRBV9
d_gene: .
CDR3aa: CASSPLGYGYTF
CDR3nt: TGTGCCAGCAGCCCCCTCGGCTATGGCTACACCTTC

abundance: many
j_gene: TRBJ1-2
v_gene: TRBV3-1
d_gene: .
CDR3aa: CASSQDEGLYGYTF
CDR3nt: TGTGCCAGCAGCCAAGATGAGGGGCTATATGGCTACACCTTC

abundance: many
j_gene: TRBJ1-6
v_gene: TRBV28
d_gene: .
CDR3aa: CASTILTGGNNSPLHF
CDR3nt: TGTGCCAGCACCATCCTGACAGGCGGCAATAATTCACCCCTCCACTTT

abundance: .
j_gene: TRBJ2-1
v_gene: TRBV7-3
d_gene: TRBD2
CDR3aa: CASSLRASGAQWGPYNEQFF
CDR3nt: TGTGCCAGCAGCTTAAGGGCTAGCGGGGCGCAGTGGGGCCCCTACAATGAGCAGTTCTTC

abundance: many
j_gene: TRBJ2-3
v_gene: TRBV6-4
d_gene: TRBD2
CDR3aa: CASSDSGGRGTDTQYF
CDR3nt: TGTGCCAGCAGTGACTCTGGCGGGAGAGGGACAGATACGCAGTATTTT

abundance: many
j_gene: TRBJ1-4
v_gene: TRBV19
d_gene: TRBD1
CDR3aa: CATLDRGDEKLFF
CDR3nt: TGTGCCACCTTGGACAGGGGCGATGAAAAACTGTTTTTT